The entry below gives a single T cell receptor (beta chain) sequence along with its context. The data derive from a study of blood T cell repertoires in COVID-19. Study-wide context: COVID-19 samples, acute and convalescent, were from the United States, Italy and Spain.

The V gene lost 1 base and the J gene lost 3 bases, with 8 bases spanning the gap. This CDR3 has 14 amino acids. The germline V gene has CDR1 SGHRS and CDR2 YFSETQ. Libraries were prepared by immunoSEQ multiplex PCR; TCRdb keeps only in-frame clonotypes and omits some of them. In the table there are roughly 130,000 clones, over 70% of which are singletons. The chain recombines TRBV5-1 with TRBJ2-1; D remains unclear. The sequencing input was peripheral blood. The receptor's source is a man in his sixties with active or convalescent COVID-19. CDR3 region: CASSLTSNYNEQFF. CDR3 sequence (DNA): TGCGCCAGCAGCTTGACCAGTAACTACAATGAGCAGTTCTTC.